This T cell receptor beta chain appears in the sequencing data of a study of memory CD4+ T cells and cytomegalovirus serostatus (dated 2019 in TCRdb). About the investigation overall: The cohort included around 35 healthy adults from Belgium, of whom 9 were CMV seropositive and 24 were CMV seronegative. CD4+ memory TCRbeta repertoires of a Belgian cohort with known cytomegalovirus serostatus were sequenced in order to replicate a published TCR-based CMV serostatus classifier.

As concerns this clone: The antigen it recognizes is unknown. No base quality values were provided; no much bigger clone lies one nucleotide off.

Overall study results and their limits: Only CD4+CD45RO+ memory cells were sequenced, unlike the original study, which covered naive and memory CD4+ and CD8+ populations. The original-framework classifier achieved a median bootstrapped AUC of roughly 0.95 with a 95% CI of 0.76-1.00 on the Belgian cohort. For predicting CMV serostatus, the median bootstrapped AUC was approximately 0.95 using the original framework and 0.91 using a US-trained random forest. The results were interpreted as suggesting that the CMV-associated TCR signature is mostly present in the CD4+ memory repertoire. Of under 200 previously reported CMV-associated TCRbeta sequences, over 65 appeared in the CD4+ memory repertoires, each in one to five individuals.

The Quick-DNA Microprep Kit was used to extract genomic DNA from the sorted cells. Amplification of TCRbeta DNA was done with the immunoSEQ hsTCRbeta kit, following the protocol from the manufacturer. An Illumina MiSeq instrument was used to sequence the TCRbeta libraries. The authors processed their data as follows. Removing out-of-frame sequences left fewer than 2.5 million distinct TCRbeta sequences, an average of approximately 61,000 per individual. Two values were used to score each individual: the count of about 160 previously reported CMV-associated TCRbeta sequences and the total count of productive distinct TCRbeta sequences. A beta-binomial model was reimplemented in Python, and scikit-learn random forests with default parameters were trained on US cohort data. Classifier performance on the Belgian cohort was reported as the median AUC with percentile confidence intervals calculated over 10,000 bootstrap iterations. The clones in this table, taken by TCRdb from immuneACCESS, are in-frame only. Not every clone is retained; where verified, under half of the shortfall comes from an unresolved V gene, and the cause of the rest is unknown. That table furnishes V, J and clone size, whereas the DNA furnished D and trimming. A total of about 61,000 clones appear in this sample, roughly four fifths of them only once. Clones ranked in the top ten supply over 0.7% of the sample.

A FACSAria II was used to sort memory CD4+ T cells, defined as single viable CD3+CD4+CD8-CD45RO+ cells. CMV serostatus was determined using a Roche Elecsys assay that detects serum IgG against CMV pp150, pp28, p38 and p52. After thawing, total CD4+ T cells were enriched by positive selection with CD4 magnetic microbeads. The samples came from a different study that was designed specifically to examine the CD4+ T cell memory repertoire. Following standard operating procedures, peripheral blood mononuclear cells were isolated and cryopreserved, while serum was kept at -80 degrees C. The staining relied on CD3-PerCP (BW264/56), CD4-APC (RPA-T4), CD45RO-PE (UCHT1) and CD8-Pacific Orange (3B5) antibodies, and Sytox blue was used to exclude non-viable cells. The specimen was memory CD4+ T cells from blood. The TCR sequence derives from an adult in good health and CMV-seronegative.

The DNA is TGTGCCAGCAGTTTGCAGACGGATACGTTCGGCTACACCTTC. Protein translation: CASSLQTDTFGYTF. The chain links TRBV28 with TRBJ1-2; the D segment cannot be called with confidence. Counted from cysteine to phenylalanine, this CDR3 has 14 amino acids. The read is trimmed to its CDR3 DNA, 42 bases read in frame from base 1. For CDR1 and CDR2, the germline V gene lists MDHEN and SYDVKM. The junction carries 16 bases between V and J, which are trimmed by 3 bases and 8 bases respectively.